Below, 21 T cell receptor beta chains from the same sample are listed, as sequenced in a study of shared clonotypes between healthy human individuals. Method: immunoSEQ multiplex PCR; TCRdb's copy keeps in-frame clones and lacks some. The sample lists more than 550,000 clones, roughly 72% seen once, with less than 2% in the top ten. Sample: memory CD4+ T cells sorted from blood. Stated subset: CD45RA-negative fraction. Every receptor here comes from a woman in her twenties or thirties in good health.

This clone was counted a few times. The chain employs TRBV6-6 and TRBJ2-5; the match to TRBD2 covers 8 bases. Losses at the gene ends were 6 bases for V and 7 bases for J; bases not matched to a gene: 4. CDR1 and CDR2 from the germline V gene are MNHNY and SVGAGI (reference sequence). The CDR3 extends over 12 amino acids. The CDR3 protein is CASRASGPTQYF. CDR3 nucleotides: TGTGCCAGCAGAGCTAGCGGGCCGACCCAGTACTTC.

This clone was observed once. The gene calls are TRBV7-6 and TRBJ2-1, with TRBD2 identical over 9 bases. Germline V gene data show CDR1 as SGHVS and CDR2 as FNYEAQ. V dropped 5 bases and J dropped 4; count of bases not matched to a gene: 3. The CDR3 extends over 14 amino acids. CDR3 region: CASSASGIYNEQFF. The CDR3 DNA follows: TGTGCCAGCAGCGCTAGCGGGATTTACAATGAGCAGTTCTTC.

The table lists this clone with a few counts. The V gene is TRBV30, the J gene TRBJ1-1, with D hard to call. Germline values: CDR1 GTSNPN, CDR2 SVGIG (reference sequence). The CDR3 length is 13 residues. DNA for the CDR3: TGTTCGTTCATCCTGGGCATGAACACTGAAGCTTTCTTT. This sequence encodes CSFILGMNTEAFF.

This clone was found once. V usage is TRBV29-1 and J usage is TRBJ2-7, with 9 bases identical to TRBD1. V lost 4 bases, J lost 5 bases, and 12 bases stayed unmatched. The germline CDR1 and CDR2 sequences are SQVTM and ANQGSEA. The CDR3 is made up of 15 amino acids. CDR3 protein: CSVVYPLGQGHEQYF. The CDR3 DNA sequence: TGCAGCGTTGTCTATCCCCTGGGACAGGGCCACGAGCAGTACTTC.

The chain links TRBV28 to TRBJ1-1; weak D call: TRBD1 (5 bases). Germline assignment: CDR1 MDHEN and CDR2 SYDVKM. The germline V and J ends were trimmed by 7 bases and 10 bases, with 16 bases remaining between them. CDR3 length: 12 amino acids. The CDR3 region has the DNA TGTGCCAGCACCAATCTCAACGGGGGAGCTTTCTTT. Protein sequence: CASTNLNGGAFF. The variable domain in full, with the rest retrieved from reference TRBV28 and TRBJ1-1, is DVKVTQSSRYLVKRTGEKVFLECVQDMDHENMFWYRQDPGLGLRLIYFSYDVKMKEKGDIPEGYSVSREKKERFSLILESASTNQTSMYLCASTNLNGGAFFGQGTRLTVV.

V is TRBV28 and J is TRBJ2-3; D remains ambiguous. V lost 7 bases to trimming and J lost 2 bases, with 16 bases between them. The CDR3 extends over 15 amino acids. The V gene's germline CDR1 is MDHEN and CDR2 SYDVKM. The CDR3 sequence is CASKRFRSLTDTQYF. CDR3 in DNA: TGTGCCAGCAAACGATTTAGATCACTCACAGATACGCAGTATTTT. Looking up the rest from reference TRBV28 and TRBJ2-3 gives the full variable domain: DVKVTQSSRYLVKRTGEKVFLECVQDMDHENMFWYRQDPGLGLRLIYFSYDVKMKEKGDIPEGYSVSREKKERFSLILESASTNQTSMYLCASKRFRSLTDTQYFGPGTRLTVL.

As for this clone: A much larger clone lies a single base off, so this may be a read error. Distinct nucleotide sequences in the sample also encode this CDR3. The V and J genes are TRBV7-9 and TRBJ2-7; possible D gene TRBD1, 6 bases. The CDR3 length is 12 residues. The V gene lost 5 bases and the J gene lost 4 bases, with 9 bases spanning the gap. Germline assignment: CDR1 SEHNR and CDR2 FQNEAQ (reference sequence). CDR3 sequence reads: CASSTQGYEQYF. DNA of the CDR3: TGTGCCAGCAGCACACAGGGTTACGAGCAGTACTTC.

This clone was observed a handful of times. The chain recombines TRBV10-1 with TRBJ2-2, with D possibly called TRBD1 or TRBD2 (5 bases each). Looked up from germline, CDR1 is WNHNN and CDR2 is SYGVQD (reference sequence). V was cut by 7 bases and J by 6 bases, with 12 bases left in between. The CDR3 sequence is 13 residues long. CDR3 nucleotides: TGCGCCAGCATGTCCGAGGGGTCCGGGGAGCTGTTTTTT. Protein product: CASMSEGSGELFF.

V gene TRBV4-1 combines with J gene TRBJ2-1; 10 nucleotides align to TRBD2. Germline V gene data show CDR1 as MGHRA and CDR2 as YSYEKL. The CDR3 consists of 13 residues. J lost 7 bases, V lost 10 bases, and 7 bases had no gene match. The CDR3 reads CATRASGSNEQFF. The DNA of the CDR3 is TGCGCCACCAGGGCTAGCGGGAGTAATGAGCAGTTCTTC.

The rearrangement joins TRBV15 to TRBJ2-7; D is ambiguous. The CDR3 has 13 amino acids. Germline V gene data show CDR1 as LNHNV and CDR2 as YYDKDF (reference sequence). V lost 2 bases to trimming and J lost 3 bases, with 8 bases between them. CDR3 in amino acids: CATSRNKNYEQYF. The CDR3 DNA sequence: TGTGCCACCAGCAGAAATAAAAACTACGAGCAGTACTTC.

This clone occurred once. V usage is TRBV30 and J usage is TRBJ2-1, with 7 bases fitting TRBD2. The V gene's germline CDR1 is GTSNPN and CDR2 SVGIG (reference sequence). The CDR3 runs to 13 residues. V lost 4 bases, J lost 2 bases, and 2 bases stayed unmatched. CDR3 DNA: TGTGCCTGGACGGGAGGCACCTACAATGAGCAGTTCTTC. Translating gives CAWTGGTYNEQFF.

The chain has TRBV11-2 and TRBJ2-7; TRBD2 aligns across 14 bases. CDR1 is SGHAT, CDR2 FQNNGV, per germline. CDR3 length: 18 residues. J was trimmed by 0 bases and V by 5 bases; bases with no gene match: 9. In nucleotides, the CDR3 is TGTGCCAGCAGCACTACGACTAGCGGGAGGGGGAGCTCCTACGAGCAGTACTTC. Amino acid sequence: CASSTTTSGRGSSYEQYF.

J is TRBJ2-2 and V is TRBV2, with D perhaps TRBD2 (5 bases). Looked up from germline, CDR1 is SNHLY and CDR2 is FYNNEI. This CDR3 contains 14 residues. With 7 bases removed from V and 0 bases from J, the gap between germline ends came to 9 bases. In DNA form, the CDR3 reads TGTGCCAGCAAGGTACTAGCGAACACCGGGGAGCTGTTTTTT. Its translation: CASKVLANTGELFF. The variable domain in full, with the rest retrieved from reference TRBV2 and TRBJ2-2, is EPEVTQTPSHQVTQMGQEVILRCVPISNHLYFYWYRQILGQKVEFLVSFYNNEISEKSEIFDDQFSVERPDGSNFTLKIRSTKLEDSAMYFCASKVLANTGELFFGEGSRLTVL.

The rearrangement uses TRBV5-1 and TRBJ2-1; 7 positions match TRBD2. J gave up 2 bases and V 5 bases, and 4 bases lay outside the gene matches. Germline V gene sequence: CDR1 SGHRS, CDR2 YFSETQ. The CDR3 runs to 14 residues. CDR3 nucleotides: TGCGCCAGCAGGCGGGAGCTCCCCTACAATGAGCAGTTCTTC. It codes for CASRRELPYNEQFF.

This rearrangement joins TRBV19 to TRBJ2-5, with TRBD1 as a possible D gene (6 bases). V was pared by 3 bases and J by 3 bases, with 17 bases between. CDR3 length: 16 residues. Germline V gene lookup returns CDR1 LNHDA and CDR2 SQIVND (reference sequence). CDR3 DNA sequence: TGTGCCAGTAGTATTTGGTTTCTTGGACAGAAAGAGACCCAGTACTTC. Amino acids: CASSIWFLGQKETQYF.

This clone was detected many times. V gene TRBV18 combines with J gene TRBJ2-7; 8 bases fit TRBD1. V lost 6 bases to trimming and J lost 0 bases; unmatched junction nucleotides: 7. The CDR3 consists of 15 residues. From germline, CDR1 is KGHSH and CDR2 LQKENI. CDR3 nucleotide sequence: TGTGCCAGCTCGTATACCGGGACAGGCTCCTACGAGCAGTACTTC. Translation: CASSYTGTGSYEQYF.

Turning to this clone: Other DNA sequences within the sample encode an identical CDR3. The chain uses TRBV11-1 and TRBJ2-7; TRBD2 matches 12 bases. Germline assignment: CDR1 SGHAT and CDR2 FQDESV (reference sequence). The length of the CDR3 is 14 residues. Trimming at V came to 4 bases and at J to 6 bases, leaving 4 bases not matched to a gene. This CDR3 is CASSSGLAGLEQYF. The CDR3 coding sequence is TGTGCCAGCAGCTCCGGACTAGCGGGGCTCGAGCAGTACTTC.

The CDR3 DNA follows: TGTGCCAGCAGCTTGCCTTTAGGGGGAGGGAATCGTAAGTACTTC. As protein: CASSLPLGGGNRKYF. This rearrangement joins TRBV7-9 to TRBJ2-7, with D perhaps matching TRBD2 (7 bases). The V and J ends lost 3 bases and 11 bases respectively, with 23 bases between them. Per the germline V gene, CDR1 is SEHNR and CDR2 is FQNEAQ (reference sequence). The CDR3 has 15 amino acids.

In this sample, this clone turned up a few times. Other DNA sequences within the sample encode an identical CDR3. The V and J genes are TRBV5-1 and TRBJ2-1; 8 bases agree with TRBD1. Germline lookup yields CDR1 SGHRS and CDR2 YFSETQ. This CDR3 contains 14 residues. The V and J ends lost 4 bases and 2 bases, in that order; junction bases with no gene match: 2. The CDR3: CASSPGQAYNEQFF. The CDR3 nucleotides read TGCGCCAGCAGCCCGGGACAGGCCTACAATGAGCAGTTCTTC.

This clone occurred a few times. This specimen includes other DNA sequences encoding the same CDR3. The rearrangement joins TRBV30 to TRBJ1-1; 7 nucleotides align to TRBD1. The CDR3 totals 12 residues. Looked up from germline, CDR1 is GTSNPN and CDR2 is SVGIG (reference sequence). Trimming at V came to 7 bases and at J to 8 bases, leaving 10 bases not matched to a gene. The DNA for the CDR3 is TGTGCCTCAACAGGGGTCAAACCCGAAGCTTTCTTT. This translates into CASTGVKPEAFF.

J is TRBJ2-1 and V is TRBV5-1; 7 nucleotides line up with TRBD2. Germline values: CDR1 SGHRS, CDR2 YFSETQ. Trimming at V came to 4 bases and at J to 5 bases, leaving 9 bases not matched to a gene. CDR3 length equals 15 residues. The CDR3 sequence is CASSTSSGSDNEQFF. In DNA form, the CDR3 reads TGCGCCAGCAGCACCTCTAGCGGAAGTGACAATGAGCAGTTCTTC.